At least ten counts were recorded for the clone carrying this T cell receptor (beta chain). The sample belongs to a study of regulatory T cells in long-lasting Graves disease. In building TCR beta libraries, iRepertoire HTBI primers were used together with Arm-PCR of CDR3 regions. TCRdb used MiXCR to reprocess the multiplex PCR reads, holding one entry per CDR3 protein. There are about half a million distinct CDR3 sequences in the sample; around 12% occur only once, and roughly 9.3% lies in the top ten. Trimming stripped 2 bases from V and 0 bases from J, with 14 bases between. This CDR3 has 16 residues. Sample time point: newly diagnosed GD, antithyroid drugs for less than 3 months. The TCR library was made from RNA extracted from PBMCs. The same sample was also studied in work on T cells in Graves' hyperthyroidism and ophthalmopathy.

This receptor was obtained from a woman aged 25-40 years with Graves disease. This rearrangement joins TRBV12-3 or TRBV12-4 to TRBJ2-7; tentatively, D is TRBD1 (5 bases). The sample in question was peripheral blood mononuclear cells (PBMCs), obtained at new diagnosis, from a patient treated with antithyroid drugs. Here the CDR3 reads CASSLQGRLVSYEQYF. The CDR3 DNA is TGTGCCAGCAGTTTACAGGGCAGACTCGTCTCCTACGAGCAGTACTTC.